Sequencing of this T cell receptor beta chain was carried out in a study of T cell responses to AZD1222 COVID-19 vaccine. Findings of the study overall: Spike-specific TCR breadth rose after two AZD1222 doses, and depth rose as well. Of the AZD1222 recipients, only 5 to 7 were seropositive at baseline. Nearly half of spike-specific TCRs reportedly target unmutated variant regions.

Comments on this clone: What it recognizes is unknown.

Measured with immunoSEQ multiplex PCR; TCRdb has only the in-frame clones, and not every one. The sample contains tens of thousands of clones, approximately 86% of which appear only once. Germline lookup yields CDR1 SGHDT and CDR2 YYEEEE. This CDR3 has 16 residues. V shed 0 bases and J 4 bases; nucleotides not matched to a gene: 5. The starting material was peripheral blood, obtained on day 0 of MenACWY control vaccination. V is TRBV5-6 and J is TRBJ2-5, with 11 bases that match TRBD1. The receptor's source is an adult in good health. The DNA for the CDR3 is TGTGCCAGCAGCTTGGAGCCGGGACAGGGGGTAGAGACCCAGTACTTC. Translating it yields CASSLEPGQGVETQYF.